This entry lists 30 T cell receptor beta chains sequenced from one sample in a study of technical replicates of blood from a handful of donors. Libraries were prepared by immunoSEQ multiplex PCR; TCRdb keeps only in-frame clonotypes and omits some of them. In the table there are around 79,000 clones, about 94% of which are singletons. What was sequenced was T cells isolated from PBMCs. The source is a human donor in good health.

V is TRBV6-1 and J is TRBJ1-5; D gene unclear. Germline CDR1 MNHNS, CDR2 SASEGT. V lost 2 bases and J 1 base, leaving 6 bases between the germline ends. CDR3 size: 14 residues. This CDR3 reads CASSETQSNQPQHF. CDR3 DNA: TGTGCCAGCAGTGAAACACAGAGCAATCAGCCCCAGCATTTT.

The chain joins TRBV7-8 to TRBJ2-7, with 7 bases lining up with TRBD2. Looked up from germline, CDR1 is SGHVS and CDR2 is FQNEAQ. The V gene end was trimmed by 2 bases and the J gene end by 2 bases; junction bases not matched to a gene: 3. This CDR3 comprises 14 residues. CDR3 amino acids: CASSLKGRAYEQYF. In DNA form, the CDR3 reads TGTGCCAGCAGCTTAAAGGGGAGGGCCTACGAGCAGTACTTC.

The chain has TRBV27 and TRBJ1-1; D gene ambiguous. This CDR3 has 16 residues. Germline CDR1 reads MNHEY; CDR2 reads SMNVEV (reference sequence). Trimming stripped 2 bases from V and 2 bases from J, with 15 bases between. CDR3 loop: CASSLLLSSGNTEAFF. CDR3 nucleotide sequence: TGTGCCAGCAGTTTACTCCTCAGCTCGGGTAACACTGAAGCTTTCTTT.

In DNA form, the CDR3 reads TGTGCCAGCAGTTATTGGGGACAGCGAGATCAGCCCCAGCATTTT. Translation gives CASSYWGQRDQPQHF. The chain uses TRBV28 and TRBJ1-5; 7 bases are a match to TRBD1. Germline lookup yields CDR1 MDHEN and CDR2 SYDVKM. J was trimmed by 5 bases and V by 4 bases; bases with no gene match: 8. The CDR3 has 15 amino acids.

V gene TRBV25-1 combines with J gene TRBJ2-7; possibly TRBD2 for D (5 bases). With 5 bases removed from V and 6 bases from J, the gap between germline ends came to 14 bases. The CDR3 is 13 amino acids. Germline V CDR1 and CDR2: MGHDK, SYGVNS. CDR3 residues: CASSIGVLAEQYF. CDR3 in DNA: TGTGCCAGCAGTATCGGGGTACTCGCCGAGCAGTACTTC.

The genes are TRBV19 and TRBJ1-2; 9 bases line up with TRBD1. The CDR3 consists of 15 residues. V lost 6 bases to trimming and J lost 8 bases; unmatched junction nucleotides: 13. Germline values: CDR1 LNHDA, CDR2 SQIVND (reference sequence). Written as DNA, the CDR3 is TGTGCCAGTAGGCAACAGGGGGCACGACTTATGGGCTACACCTTC. Translated, it gives CASRQQGARLMGYTF.

This clone has a single count. The genes are TRBV5-1 and TRBJ1-4; weak D call: TRBD1 (6 bases). This CDR3 has 15 residues. The V gene's germline CDR1 is SGHRS and CDR2 YFSETQ. Between the trimmed V and J ends, which lost 1 base and 3 bases, there was a span of 10 bases. CDR3 amino acids: CASSLTGLPNEKLFF. CDR3 DNA sequence: TGCGCCAGCAGCTTGACAGGGTTGCCTAATGAAAAACTGTTTTTT.

The chain couples TRBV6-1 to TRBJ2-3; D not certain. V lost 7 bases and J 1 base, leaving 15 bases between the germline ends. CDR1 is MNHNS, CDR2 SASEGT, per germline. CDR3 size: 15 residues. The CDR3 spells CASIISRRGTDTQYF. DNA for the CDR3: TGTGCCAGCATTATCTCCCGTCGGGGCACAGATACGCAGTATTTT.

The gene calls are TRBV9 and TRBJ1-5; D is undetermined. The CDR3 consists of 14 residues. The V end was cut by 2 bases, the J end by 4 bases, with 10 bases between. From germline, CDR1 is SGDLS and CDR2 YYNGEE. CDR3 nucleotides: TGTGCCAGCAGCGTGGGCAGCTTTAATCAGCCCCAGCATTTT. Encoded protein: CASSVGSFNQPQHF.

The chain uses TRBV7-8 and TRBJ1-5; tentatively, D is TRBD1 (5 bases). Per germline, CDR1 SGHVS and CDR2 FQNEAQ. The CDR3 is made up of 13 amino acids. Deletions cut 1 base from V and 5 bases from J, with 6 bases between. The CDR3 here is CASSLVGDQPQHF. CDR3 in DNA: TGTGCCAGCAGCTTAGTAGGGGATCAGCCCCAGCATTTT. Full variable domain (missing parts from reference TRBV7-8 and TRBJ1-5): GAGVSQSPRYKVAKRGQDVALRCDPISGHVSLFWYQQALGQGPEFLTYFQNEAQLDKSGLPSDRFFAERPEGSVSTLKIQRTQQEDSAVYLCASSLVGDQPQHFGDGTRLSIL.

V usage is TRBV27 and J usage is TRBJ1-1, with D unresolved. CDR3 length: 13 residues. Trimming cost V 9 bases and J 0 bases, with 11 bases left between them. Germline V CDR1 and CDR2: MNHEY, SMNVEV (reference sequence). CDR3 nucleotides: TGTGCCAGTTCGGGAATTATGAACACTGAAGCTTTCTTT. Residues: CASSGIMNTEAFF.

This clone was found once. The chain has TRBV6-5 and TRBJ1-2, with 10 bases matching TRBD1. The CDR3 is made up of 14 amino acids. The V segment lost 7 bases and the J segment 4 bases; nucleotides outside the gene matches: 6. Germline loops: CDR1 MNHEY, CDR2 SVGAGI. CDR3 nucleotides: TGTGCCAGCACCCCGGGACAGGGGTCCTATGGCTACACCTTC. Translation gives CASTPGQGSYGYTF.

J is TRBJ2-3 and V is TRBV2; weak D call: TRBD2 (6 bases). In germline, CDR1 is SNHLY, CDR2 FYNNEI. This CDR3 is built from 14 residues. V lost 8 bases and J 2 bases, leaving 14 bases between the germline ends. The CDR3 coding sequence is TGTGCCAGCCGCTGGCGGGGCGACACAGATACGCAGTATTTT. It is translated as CASRWRGDTDTQYF.

The chain combines TRBV27 with TRBJ2-7, with D perhaps matching TRBD1 (5 bases). CDR1 and CDR2 from the germline V gene are MNHEY and SMNVEV (reference sequence). The V end lost 3 bases, the J end lost 6 bases, and 15 bases lay between the germline ends. This CDR3 contains 14 residues. The CDR3, as DNA: TGTGCCAGCAGTTTCGACAGATCTCTACGCGAGCAGTACTTC. It specifies CASSFDRSLREQYF.

The V gene is TRBV9, the J gene TRBJ2-1, with 7 bases aligning to TRBD1. Per germline, CDR1 SGDLS and CDR2 YYNGEE. CDR3 length: 13 residues. After removal of 6 bases from V and 5 bases from J, the junction contained 5 bases not matched to a gene. CDR3 region: CASTRDSNNEQFF. CDR3 coding DNA: TGTGCCAGCACCCGGGACAGCAACAATGAGCAGTTCTTC.

This clone is a singleton in its sample. The gene calls are TRBV6-6 and TRBJ1-2; TRBD1 is a possible D gene (6 bases). The V and J ends lost 2 bases and 8 bases respectively, with 15 bases between them. CDR1 is MNHNY and CDR2 is SVGAGI in the germline V gene (reference sequence). This CDR3 is built from 14 residues. DNA for the CDR3: TGTGCCAGCAGTTACCCACAGGGAGAGGGGGGCTACACCTTC. Residues: CASSYPQGEGGYTF.

The CDR3 is CASSEDQQVEVPEKLFF. CDR3 DNA: TGTGCCAGCAGTGAAGATCAGCAGGTTGAAGTTCCTGAAAAACTGTTTTTT. The chain employs TRBV6-1 and TRBJ1-4; D is uncertain. Germline CDR1 reads MNHNS; CDR2 reads SASEGT. Trimming stripped 1 base from V and 7 bases from J, with 19 bases between. CDR3 length: 17 amino acids.

The genes are TRBV27 and TRBJ1-1; 7 bases align to TRBD1. Germline assignment: CDR1 MNHEY and CDR2 SMNVEV (reference sequence). The CDR3 runs 14 residues. V was pared by 2 bases and J by 6 bases, with 6 bases of the junction left unmatched. The CDR3 here is CASSLARGRSEAFF. Here the CDR3 DNA reads TGTGCCAGCAGTTTAGCCAGGGGGAGGTCTGAAGCTTTCTTT.

The chain has TRBV19 and TRBJ1-1; no clear D gene. The germline V and J ends were trimmed by 6 bases and 5 bases, with 16 bases remaining between them. The germline gives CDR1 LNHDA, CDR2 SQIVND (reference sequence). This CDR3 spans 14 amino acids. CDR3 DNA: TGTGCCAGTAGCCAAGGGAGAAGGCAGACTGAAGCTTTCTTT. Its protein is CASSQGRRQTEAFF.

The J gene is TRBJ2-7, the V gene TRBV6-5; D is perhaps TRBD1 (6 bases). Trimming took 0 bases from V and 3 from J, leaving 15 bases between them. CDR3 length: 16 amino acids. Per germline, CDR1 MNHEY and CDR2 SVGAGI. CDR3 DNA sequence: TGTGCCAGCAGTTACTCGACGGAGACAGGAGGCTACGAGCAGTACTTC. Protein sequence: CASSYSTETGGYEQYF.

The V and J genes are TRBV2 and TRBJ2-7; weak D call: TRBD2 (6 bases). Germline V lookup: CDR1 SNHLY, CDR2 FYNNEI. V was trimmed by 2 bases and J by 4 bases, leaving 21 bases between them. The CDR3 sequence is 17 residues long. The chain's CDR3 is CASSERYPHPGRYEQYF. In DNA form, the CDR3 reads TGTGCCAGCAGTGAACGGTATCCCCATCCAGGGAGGTACGAGCAGTACTTC.

The rearrangement uses TRBV2 and TRBJ2-7, with 7 nucleotides matching TRBD2. The CDR3 contains 17 residues. The germline V gene has CDR1 SNHLY and CDR2 FYNNEI. Unmatched junction bases numbered 10, after V lost 2 bases and J lost 0 bases. This CDR3 is CASSEPASGHISYEQYF. CDR3 nucleotide sequence: TGTGCCAGCAGTGAACCGGCTAGCGGACATATCTCCTACGAGCAGTACTTC.

The chain is built from TRBV6-5 and TRBJ1-2; D gene uncertain. V lost 1 base, J lost 13 bases, and 13 bases lay in between. The germline V gene has CDR1 MNHEY and CDR2 SVGAGI. This CDR3 has 12 amino acids. As DNA, the CDR3 is TGTGCCAGCAGTTACTTAGAGGGCGTCCCCACCTTC. This codes for CASSYLEGVPTF.

The chain is built from TRBV4-3 and TRBJ1-4; D gene uncertain. The CDR3 consists of 16 residues. Germline-derived CDR1 and CDR2 are LGHNA and YSLEER. Trimming pared 0 bases from V and 5 bases from J, leaving 13 bases between. CDR3 bases: TGCGCCAGCAGCCAAGATCCGGGCGGGAACAATGAAAAACTGTTTTTT. Protein: CASSQDPGGNNEKLFF.

This clone occurred once. The chain combines TRBV9 with TRBJ2-1; no firm D call. CDR3 length: 14 amino acids. With 0 bases removed from V and 5 bases from J, the gap between germline ends came to 9 bases. CDR1 and CDR2 (germline): SGDLS, YYNGEE. The CDR3 is CASSVESTHNEQFF. The CDR3 DNA sequence: TGTGCCAGCAGCGTAGAGAGTACTCACAATGAGCAGTTCTTC. The full variable domain, completed using reference TRBV9 and TRBJ2-1, is DSGVTQTPKHLITATGQRVTLRCSPRSGDLSVYWYQQSLDQGLQFLIQYYNGEERAKGNILERFSAQQFPDLHSELNLSSLELGDSALYFCASSVESTHNEQFFGPGTRLTVL.

V gene TRBV27 combines with J gene TRBJ1-1; D is unclear. This CDR3 spans 13 amino acids. V was trimmed by 7 bases and J by 5 bases, leaving 14 bases between them. Germline loops: CDR1 MNHEY, CDR2 SMNVEV (reference sequence). The CDR3 region has the DNA TGTGCCAGCATCTCGTGGAGGGCGACTGAAGCTTTCTTT. It specifies CASISWRATEAFF.

This chain links TRBV6-5 with TRBJ1-2; the D gene is possibly TRBD1 (6 bases). The CDR3 totals 14 residues. CDR1 MNHEY and CDR2 SVGAGI come from the germline V gene. V was clipped by 2 bases and J by 4 bases, with 11 bases between them. The DNA for the CDR3 is TGTGCCAGCAGTTACCAGGACAGTTTCTATGGCTACACCTTC. It is translated as CASSYQDSFYGYTF.

The chain employs TRBV10-2 and TRBJ1-1; a weak D match, TRBD1 (6 bases). CDR1 is WSHSY and CDR2 is SAAADI in the germline V gene. The ends were cut back, 3 bases at V and 6 bases at J, with 17 bases in the middle. This CDR3 spans 15 amino acids. The CDR3 spells CASSDLSQGTAEAFF. CDR3 nucleotides: TGCGCCAGCAGTGACTTGAGCCAGGGGACCGCTGAAGCTTTCTTT.

The chain links TRBV7-2 to TRBJ2-1, with 12 bases that match TRBD2. CDR3 length: 16 amino acids. Trimming cost V 4 bases and J 7 bases; bases outside gene matches: 8. Germline V CDR1 and CDR2: SGHTA, FQGNSA. The CDR3 DNA reads TGTGCCAGCAGCTATGGACTAGCGGGATCTAATAATGAGCAGTTCTTC. Its translation is CASSYGLAGSNNEQFF.

The count of this clone is one. Written as DNA, the CDR3 is TGCGCCAGCAGCCAAGATTGGGGGGGCTTCACAGATACGCAGTATTTT. This codes for CASSQDWGGFTDTQYF. The V and J genes are TRBV4-1 and TRBJ2-3, with D possibly matching TRBD2 (7 bases). The germline gives CDR1 MGHRA, CDR2 YSYEKL. This CDR3 contains 16 residues. V lost 0 bases and J 2 bases, leaving 12 bases between the germline ends.